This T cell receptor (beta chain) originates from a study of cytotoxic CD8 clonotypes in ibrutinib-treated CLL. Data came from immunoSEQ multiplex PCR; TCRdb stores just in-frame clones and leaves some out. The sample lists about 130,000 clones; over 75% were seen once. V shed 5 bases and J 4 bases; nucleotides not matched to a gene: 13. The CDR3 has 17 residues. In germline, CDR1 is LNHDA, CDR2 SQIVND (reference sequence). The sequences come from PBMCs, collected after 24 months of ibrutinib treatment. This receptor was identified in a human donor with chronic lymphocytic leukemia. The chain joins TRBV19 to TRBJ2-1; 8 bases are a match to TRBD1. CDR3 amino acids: CASSVTLGQGGYNEQFF. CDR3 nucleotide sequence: TGTGCCAGTAGTGTGACCCTAGGACAGGGAGGTTACAATGAGCAGTTCTTC. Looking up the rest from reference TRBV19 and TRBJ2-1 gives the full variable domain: DGGITQSPKYLFRKEGQNVTLSCEQNLNHDAMYWYRQDPGQGLRLIYYSQIVNDFQKGDIAEGYSVSREKKESFPLTVTSAQKNPTAFYLCASSVTLGQGGYNEQFFGPGTRLTVL.